The source of this T cell receptor beta chain is a study of response to subunit inactivated influenza vaccine. Germline CDR1 MNHNS, CDR2 SASEGT. The CDR3 contains 13 residues. Deletions cut 2 bases from V and 6 bases from J, with 8 bases between. TCRdb called the RT-PCR reads again in MiXCR, with one record for every CDR3 protein. Of around 600,000 distinct CDR3 sequences detected, 11% appear once; the ten largest clones hold roughly 9.6%. These records were also assigned to another study, of T cells expressing NK-cell markers. This second study notes: Making the TCR beta cDNA relied on 5'RACE template switching with UMIs. The authors restricted sorting to alpha-beta TCR T cells with an anti-gamma-delta TCR antibody in several experiments. Dominant NKG2C+ clonotype frequencies of roughly 1.0-7.5% of CD8+ T cells were measured in over 5 donors.

The source of this sequence is a man in his fifties or sixties who received an inactivated influenza vaccine. This specimen consisted of PBMCs from blood, obtained on the day of vaccination. The rearrangement joins TRBV6-1 to TRBJ1-3; D is perhaps TRBD1 (5 bases). CDR3 bases: TGTGCCAGCAGTGAAAGGGGTACAAACACCATATATTTT. Encoded protein: CASSERGTNTIYF.